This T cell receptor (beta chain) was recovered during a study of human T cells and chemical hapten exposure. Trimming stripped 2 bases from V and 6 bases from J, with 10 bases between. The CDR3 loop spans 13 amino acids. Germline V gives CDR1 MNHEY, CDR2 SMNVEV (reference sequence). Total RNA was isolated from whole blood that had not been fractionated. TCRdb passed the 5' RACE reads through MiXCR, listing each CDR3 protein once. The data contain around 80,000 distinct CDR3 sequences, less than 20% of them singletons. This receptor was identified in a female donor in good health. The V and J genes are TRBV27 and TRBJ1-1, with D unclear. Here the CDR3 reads CASSLDVRAEAFF. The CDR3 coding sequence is TGTGCCAGCAGTTTAGACGTGAGGGCTGAAGCTTTCTTT.